The 20 T cell receptor beta chains given below trace back to one sample, sequenced in a study of regulatory T cells in long-lasting Graves disease. With iRepertoire HTBI primers and Arm-PCR of CDR3 regions, TCR beta libraries were built. TCRdb re-analysed the multiplex PCR reads in MiXCR, keeping a single row per CDR3 protein. The table shows roughly 430,000 distinct CDR3 sequences, with about 15% occurring only once. As for time point: newly diagnosed GD, antithyroid drugs for less than 3 months. From RNA extracted from PBMCs, the TCR library was made. These records were also assigned to another study, of T cells in Graves' hyperthyroidism and ophthalmopathy.

The material was peripheral blood mononuclear cells (PBMCs), obtained at new diagnosis, from a patient treated with antithyroid drugs. The source of these receptors is a woman in her 30s with Graves disease.

This clonotype was counted many times. The chain recombines TRBV6-2 or TRBV6-3 with TRBJ2-4, with 10 nucleotides matching TRBD1. This CDR3 is 15 amino acids long. Germline CDR1 reads MNHEY; CDR2 reads SVGEGT. The V and J ends lost 10 bases and 9 bases, in that order; junction bases with no gene match: 15. This CDR3 is CATSAPGQGLVIQYF. CDR3 DNA: TGTGCCACCTCCGCTCCGGGACAGGGGTTGGTCATTCAGTACTTC.

The sample holds many counts of this clonotype. The CDR3 coding sequence is TGTGCCAGCAGCTCACCTTTGGGTGAGCAGTTCTTC. It specifies CASSSPLGEQFF. This chain uses TRBV5-4 with TRBJ2-1; D is uncertain. V gave up 3 bases and J gave up 9 bases, with 10 bases separating them. This CDR3 region has 12 residues. Germline CDR1 is SGHNT and CDR2 is YYREEE (reference sequence). Together with reference TRBV5-4 and TRBJ2-1, the CDR3 gives the full variable domain: ETGVTQSPTHLIKTRGQQVTLRCSSQSGHNTVSWYQQALGQGPQFIFQYYREEENGRGNFPPRFSGLQFPNYSSELNVNALELDDSALYLCASSSPLGEQFFGPGTRLTVL.

This clonotype was picked up many times. The V and J genes are TRBV7-2 and TRBJ1-1; D is possibly TRBD1 (5 bases). V was trimmed by 5 bases and J by 11 bases, leaving 21 bases between them. This CDR3 is 14 amino acids long. Germline values: CDR1 SGHTA, CDR2 FQGNSA. CDR3 region: CASSPPDTHPPAFF. The CDR3 DNA is TGTGCCAGCAGCCCCCCGGACACACACCCGCCGGCTTTCTTT.

This clonotype occurred many times. This rearrangement joins TRBV2 to TRBJ1-5; the match to TRBD1 covers 11 bases. The CDR3 length is 16 residues. Germline V gene sequence: CDR1 SNHLY, CDR2 FYNNEI. V was pared by 6 bases and J by 1 base, with 5 bases of the junction left unmatched. The CDR3 sequence: CASRAGTGGSNQPQHF. As DNA, the CDR3 is TGTGCCAGCAGAGCCGGGACAGGGGGAAGCAATCAGCCCCAGCATTTT.

This clonotype appeared many times. This chain uses TRBV6-1 with TRBJ2-3; a possible D gene is TRBD2 (5 bases). Germline CDR1 MNHNS, CDR2 SASEGT. The CDR3 is 15 amino acids. The V end lost 5 bases, the J end lost 2 bases, and 14 bases lay between the germline ends. The CDR3 DNA reads as TGTGCCAGCAGTACCCTCGAGCGGCCCACAGATACGCAGTATTTT. It is translated as CASSTLERPTDTQYF.

A remark on this clonotype: A read error may explain this, as a much larger clone is one base away. The V gene is TRBV11-2, the J gene TRBJ2-7; 14 bases line up with TRBD2. V lost 5 bases to trimming and J lost 7 bases; unmatched junction nucleotides: 4. Germline assignment: CDR1 SGHAT and CDR2 FQNNGV. This CDR3 is built from 14 residues. CDR3 protein: CASSARLAGGEQYF. In DNA, the CDR3 is TGTGCCAGCAGCGCCCGACTAGCGGGAGGGGAGCAGTACTTC. The full variable domain, rest sourced from reference TRBV11-2 and TRBJ2-7, is EAGVAQSPRYKIIEKRQSVAFWCNPISGHATLYWYQQILGQGPKLLIQFQNNGVVDDSQLPKDRFSAERLKGVDSTLKIQPAKLEDSAVYLCASSARLAGGEQYFGPGTRLTVT.

Ten or more counts support this clonotype. The V call is TRBV18, the J call TRBJ1-1, with D perhaps matching TRBD1 (6 bases). This CDR3 is 15 amino acids long. Germline lookup yields CDR1 KGHSH and CDR2 LQKENI. The germline V and J ends were trimmed by 4 bases and 0 bases, with 12 bases remaining between them. For the CDR3, the DNA is TGTGCCAGCTCACAGGGACAACTCATGAACACTGAAGCTTTCTTT. Translation gives CASSQGQLMNTEAFF.

The chain combines TRBV6-2 or TRBV6-3 with TRBJ2-7; 9 nucleotides align to TRBD1. Germline V CDR1 and CDR2: MNHEY, SVGEGT. The CDR3 covers 16 residues. Losses at the gene ends were 0 bases for V and 4 bases for J; bases not matched to a gene: 7. Here the CDR3 reads CASSYSRDRDAYEQYF. As DNA, the CDR3 is TGTGCCAGCAGTTACTCGAGGGACAGGGATGCTTACGAGCAGTACTTC.

V and J are TRBV20-1 and TRBJ1-6; possible D gene TRBD1, 5 bases. Trimming pared 3 bases from V and 0 bases from J, leaving 21 bases between. The germline V gene encodes CDR1 DFQATT and CDR2 SNEGSKA (reference sequence). The CDR3 is made up of 19 amino acids. The CDR3 loop reads CSASRMGKNRSSYNSPLHF. As DNA, the CDR3 is TGCAGTGCTAGTCGGATGGGGAAAAACAGGAGCTCCTATAATTCACCCCTCCACTTT.

This clonotype has a count of ten or more. The chain combines TRBV5-1 with TRBJ2-3, with TRBD1 identical over 8 bases. The germline V gene encodes CDR1 SGHRS and CDR2 YFSETQ. The CDR3 is 14 amino acids. Germline trimming cut 5 bases from V and 2 bases from J; bases unmatched to any gene: 4. CDR3 sequence reads: CASRWDRITDTQYF. The CDR3 DNA is TGCGCCAGCAGATGGGACAGGATCACAGATACGCAGTATTTT.

This chain connects TRBV27 to TRBJ2-5, with a tentative D call TRBD1 (5 bases). CDR3 length equals 13 residues. Trimming cost V 4 bases and J 7 bases, with 13 bases left between them. CDR1 and CDR2 (germline): MNHEY, SMNVEV (reference sequence). The CDR3 reads CASSSQGPTTQYF. Written as DNA, the CDR3 is TGTGCCAGCAGTTCTCAGGGTCCTACGACCCAGTACTTC.

The V and J genes are TRBV5-5 and TRBJ2-5; D remains ambiguous. Germline V gene lookup returns CDR1 SGHKS and CDR2 YYEKEE (reference sequence). This CDR3 has 15 residues. Trimming took 5 bases from V and 4 from J, leaving 18 bases between them. The CDR3 loop reads CASSHRVGSPETQYF. The CDR3 bases are TGTGCCAGCAGTCATCGGGTTGGTTCTCCAGAGACCCAGTACTTC.

This clonotype was observed at least ten times. The chain carries TRBV28 and TRBJ2-7; 8 bases are shared with TRBD1. The V and J ends lost 6 bases and 9 bases, in that order; junction bases with no gene match: 13. Germline V lookup: CDR1 MDHEN, CDR2 SYDVKM. The CDR3 spans 14 residues. The CDR3 spells CASRRGTGGVVQYF. The CDR3 bases are TGTGCCAGCAGACGTGGGACAGGCGGTGTAGTGCAGTACTTC.

V usage is TRBV2 and J usage is TRBJ2-1, with 7 nucleotides matching TRBD2. From germline, CDR1 is SNHLY and CDR2 FYNNEI. CDR3 length: 14 amino acids. After removal of 7 bases from V and 7 bases from J, the junction contained 10 bases not matched to a gene. CDR3 protein: CASTPLREPNEQFF. The CDR3 nucleotides are TGTGCCAGCACCCCCTTGCGGGAGCCAAATGAGCAGTTCTTC.

This clonotype was recorded at least ten times. This chain connects TRBV11-2 to TRBJ1-1; D call uncertain. The CDR3 sequence is 14 residues long. From germline, CDR1 is SGHAT and CDR2 FQNNGV. With 2 bases removed from V and 1 base from J, the gap between germline ends came to 8 bases. As DNA, the CDR3 is TGTGCCAGCAGCTTACCCCTCAAGAACACTGAAGCTTTCTTT. Amino acid sequence: CASSLPLKNTEAFF.

Concerning this clonotype itself: A much larger clone is a single base away; this may be a read error. The V call is TRBV28, the J call TRBJ1-1, with TRBD1 matching 7 bases. The CDR3 contains 17 residues. CDR1 MDHEN and CDR2 SYDVKM come from the germline V gene. This CDR3 reads CASSFLRGRDLFTEALF. The CDR3 coding sequence is TGTGCCAGCAGTTTTTTAAGGGGGCGCGATTTGTTCACTGAAGCTCTCTTT.

This clonotype has a count of ten or more. This chain connects TRBV11-2 to TRBJ2-7; 8 bases fit TRBD1. The V and J ends lost 5 bases and 2 bases, in that order; junction bases with no gene match: 14. This CDR3 is 17 amino acids long. The germline V gene encodes CDR1 SGHAT and CDR2 FQNNGV. The CDR3 protein is CASSPGGGQGTTYEQYF. Written as DNA, the CDR3 is TGTGCCAGCAGCCCCGGGGGAGGACAGGGAACAACCTACGAGCAGTACTTC.

The chain uses TRBV5-1 and TRBJ2-5; no clear D gene. Deletions cut 5 bases from V and 0 bases from J, with 20 bases between. CDR1 is SGHRS and CDR2 is YFSETQ in the germline V gene. The CDR3 totals 17 residues. The CDR3 region is CASSVLGSNSYQETQYF. The CDR3 DNA follows: TGCGCCAGCAGTGTCCTAGGGTCCAACTCGTACCAAGAGACCCAGTACTTC.

This clonotype was seen ten or more times. This chain uses TRBV6-1 with TRBJ1-1; D uncertain. CDR3 length equals 13 residues. Germline assignment: CDR1 MNHNS and CDR2 SASEGT. Deletions cut 1 base from V and 3 bases from J, with 6 bases between. CDR3 amino acids: CASSEGTYTEAFF. CDR3 sequence (DNA): TGTGCCAGCAGTGAAGGCACATACACTGAAGCTTTCTTT.

This clonotype showed up many times. J is TRBJ1-2 and V is TRBV6-1; maybe TRBD1 (5 bases). The germline V and J ends were trimmed by 2 bases and 5 bases, with 9 bases remaining between them. Germline CDR1 and CDR2: MNHNS and SASEGT. The CDR3 has 13 amino acids. In nucleotides, the CDR3 is TGTGCCAGCAGTGAATCCGGGGGGTATGGCTACACCTTC. Translation gives CASSESGGYGYTF.